The 3 T cell receptor beta chains below come from one sample, sequenced in a study of cytotoxic CD8 clonotypes in ibrutinib-treated CLL. The method was immunoSEQ multiplex PCR; TCRdb's version includes in-frame clones alone and lacks a portion of them. The repertoire holds approximately 140,000 clones, with 70% to 85% as singletons. This specimen was PBMCs, taken after 12 months of ibrutinib treatment. Receptors were obtained from a human donor with chronic lymphocytic leukemia.

The chain links TRBV15 to TRBJ2-2; maybe TRBD1 (5 bases). The CDR3 spans 15 residues. The V end was cut by 5 bases, the J end by 1 base, with 11 bases between. The V gene's germline CDR1 is LNHNV and CDR2 YYDKDF (reference sequence). DNA for the CDR3: TGTGCCACCAGCTCCGGACAAGAGAACACCGGGGAGCTGTTTTTT. Translated: CATSSGQENTGELFF.

The chain uses TRBV11-2 and TRBJ2-3, with 7 bases fitting TRBD2. The V gene's germline CDR1 is SGHAT and CDR2 FQNNGV. The CDR3 runs 16 residues. The junction had 8 bases not matched to a gene; V was cut back by 5 bases and J by 0 bases. The CDR3: CASSAKLASSTDTQYF. The CDR3 bases are TGTGCCAGCAGCGCCAAACTAGCGTCTAGCACAGATACGCAGTATTTT.

CDR3: CASSLGQGRTQYF. For the CDR3, the DNA is TGTGCCAGCAGCTTAGGACAGGGTAGGACCCAGTACTTC. V gene TRBV11-2 combines with J gene TRBJ2-5; 7 nucleotides align to TRBD1. Germline V lookup: CDR1 SGHAT, CDR2 FQNNGV. Trimming cost V 1 base and J 7 bases; bases outside gene matches: 3. The CDR3 loop spans 13 amino acids.